This TCR beta chain comes out of a study of blood T cell repertoires in COVID-19. About the study: Acute and convalescent COVID-19 specimens originated in the United States, Italy and Spain. From T cells, B-cell-depleted T cells, or PBMCs came the material, which was cDNA or gDNA.

Authors' analysis steps: Cell counts per sample came from amplifying reference gene primers. Measured with immunoSEQ multiplex PCR; TCRdb has only the in-frame clones, and not every one. V and J calls and clone size come straight from that table; D and trimming were deduced from the DNA. The data show over 200,000 clones, about 88% seen once. The CDR3 has 14 amino acids. The J segment lost 4 bases and the V segment lost 0 bases, leaving 3 bases of the junction unmatched. Per the germline V gene, CDR1 is KGHSH and CDR2 is LQKENI. The source is a woman aged 55-75 years with acute or convalescent COVID-19. The specimen sequenced was peripheral blood. The rearrangement joins TRBV18 to TRBJ2-7; 7 nucleotides match TRBD1. CDR3 amino acids: CASSPPQGVYEQYF. In DNA, the CDR3 is TGTGCCAGCTCACCACCGCAGGGGGTGTACGAGCAGTACTTC. Looking up the rest from reference TRBV18 and TRBJ2-7 gives the full variable domain: NAGVMQNPRHLVRRRGQEARLRCSPMKGHSHVYWYRQLPEEGLKFMVYLQKENIIDESGMPKERFSAEFPKEGPSILRIQQVVRGDSAAYFCASSPPQGVYEQYFGPGTRLTVT.